This T cell receptor beta chain was captured in a study of siplizumab effects on memory and regulatory T cells. General observations from the study: The mean Treg-derived percentage of mappable alloreactive CD4+ clones was 55% to 80% with siplizumab compared with roughly 30% in controls. Contribution to the alloresponse seemed major for naive T cells, which also seemed more diverse than memory cells. A minor fraction of alloreactive clones, and no more, mapped to unstimulated subsets.

Assaying covered about 99,000 TCR templates per sample. Sequenced by immunoSEQ multiplex PCR; TCRdb stores in-frame clones only, minus some. The repertoire includes about 97,000 clones, roughly 91% of them detected once, and more than 10% sits in the top ten. With 5 bases removed from V and 10 bases from J, the gap between germline ends came to 18 bases. Germline lookup yields CDR1 SQVTM and CDR2 ANQGSEA. The CDR3 is made up of 13 amino acids. Regarding this clone: The antigen remains unidentified.

This TCR was recovered from a human donor in good health. The V and J genes are TRBV29-1 and TRBJ2-1; D might be TRBD1 (6 bases). The sample comprised non-Treg CD4+ T cells sorted from blood. CDR3 residues: CSVLPGQGQEQFF. CDR3 sequence (DNA): TGCAGCGTTTTACCGGGACAAGGACAAGAGCAGTTCTTC.